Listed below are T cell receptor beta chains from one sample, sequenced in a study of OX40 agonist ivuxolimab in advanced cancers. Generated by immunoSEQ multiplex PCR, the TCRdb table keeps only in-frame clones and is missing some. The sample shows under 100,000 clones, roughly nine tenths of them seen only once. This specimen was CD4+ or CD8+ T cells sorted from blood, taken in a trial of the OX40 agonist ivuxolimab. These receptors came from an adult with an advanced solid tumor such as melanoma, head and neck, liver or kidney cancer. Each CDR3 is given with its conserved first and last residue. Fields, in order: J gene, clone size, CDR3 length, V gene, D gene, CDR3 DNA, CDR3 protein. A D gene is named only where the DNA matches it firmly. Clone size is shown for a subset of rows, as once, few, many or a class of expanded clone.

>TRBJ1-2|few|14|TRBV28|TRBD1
TGTGCCAGCAGTTCCCCCGGGACAGGGGACGGCTACACCTTC
CASSSPGTGDGYTF
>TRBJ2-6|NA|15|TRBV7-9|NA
TGTGCCAGCAGGGTGGGAGGCTCTGGGGCCAACGTCCTGACTTTC
CASRVGGSGANVLTF
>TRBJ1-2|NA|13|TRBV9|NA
TGTGCCAGCAGTTCTGGGGATAACTATGGCTACACCTTC
CASSSGDNYGYTF
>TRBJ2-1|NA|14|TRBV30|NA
TGTGCCTGGAGTGTATACGGAGCCGGCAATGAGCAGTTCTTC
CAWSVYGAGNEQFF
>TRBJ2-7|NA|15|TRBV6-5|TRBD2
TGTGCCAGCAGGCAGACTAGCGGGGCGGATCGCGAGCAGTACTTC
CASRQTSGADREQYF
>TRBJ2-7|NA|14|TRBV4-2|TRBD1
TGTGCCAGCAGACCGCGACAGGGTCCCTACGAGCAGTACTTC
CASRPRQGPYEQYF
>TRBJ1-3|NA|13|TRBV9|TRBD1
TGTGCCAGCAGCGCGGGACAGTTTGACACCATATATTTT
CASSAGQFDTIYF
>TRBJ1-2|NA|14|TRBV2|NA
TGTGCCAGTCTTCCGCGGGGCTTAGGGTATGGCTACACCTTC
CASLPRGLGYGYTF
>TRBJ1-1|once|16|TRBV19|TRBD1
TGTGCCAGTAGTATCCAAACAGGGGGTCCGAACACTGAAGCTTTCTTT
CASSIQTGGPNTEAFF
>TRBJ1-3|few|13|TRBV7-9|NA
TGTGCCAGCAGTTTCTTGCACGGCCCCACCATATATTTT
CASSFLHGPTIYF